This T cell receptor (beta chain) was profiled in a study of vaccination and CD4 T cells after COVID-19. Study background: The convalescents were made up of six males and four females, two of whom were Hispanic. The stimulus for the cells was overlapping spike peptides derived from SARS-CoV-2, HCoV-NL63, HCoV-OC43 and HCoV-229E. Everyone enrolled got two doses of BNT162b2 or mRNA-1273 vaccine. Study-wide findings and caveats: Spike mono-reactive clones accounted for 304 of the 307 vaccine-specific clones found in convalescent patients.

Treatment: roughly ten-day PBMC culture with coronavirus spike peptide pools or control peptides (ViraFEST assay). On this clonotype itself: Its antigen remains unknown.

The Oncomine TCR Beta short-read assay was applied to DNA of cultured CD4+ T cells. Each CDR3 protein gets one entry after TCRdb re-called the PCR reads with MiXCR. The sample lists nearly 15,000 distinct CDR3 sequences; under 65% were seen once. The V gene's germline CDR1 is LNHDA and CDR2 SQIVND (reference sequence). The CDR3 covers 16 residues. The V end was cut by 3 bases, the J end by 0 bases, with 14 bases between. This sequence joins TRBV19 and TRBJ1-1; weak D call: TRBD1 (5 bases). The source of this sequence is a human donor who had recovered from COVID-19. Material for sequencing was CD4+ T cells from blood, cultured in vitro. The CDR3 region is CASSIQGPGMNTEAFF. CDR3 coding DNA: TGTGCCAGTAGTATTCAGGGTCCAGGAATGAACACTGAAGCTTTCTTT.